A single sample gave rise to the 5 T cell receptor beta chains below, sequenced in a study of blood T cell repertoires in COVID-19. Method: immunoSEQ multiplex PCR; TCRdb's copy keeps in-frame clones and lacks some. The sample has 200,000 to 300,000 clones, 75% to 85% seen once; the top ten hold around 7.2%. What was sequenced was peripheral blood. These receptors all stem from an elderly woman with COVID-19, enrolled during active disease.

The V gene is TRBV3-1 (or the pseudogene TRBV3-2), the J gene TRBJ1-4, with 8 positions matching TRBD1. Germline V gene lookup returns CDR1 LGHDT and CDR2 YNNKEL (reference sequence). The CDR3 has 16 amino acids. After removal of 5 bases from V and 4 bases from J, the junction contained 9 bases not matched to a gene. Here the CDR3 DNA reads TGTGCCAGCAGCTCTCAATGGGGACAGGTTAATGAAAAACTGTTTTTT. Encoded protein: CASSSQWGQVNEKLFF.

J is TRBJ2-5 and V is TRBV3-1 (or the pseudogene TRBV3-2), with 8 bases fitting TRBD2. V dropped 0 bases and J dropped 0; count of bases not matched to a gene: 3. Germline V lookup: CDR1 LGHDT, CDR2 YNNKEL (reference sequence). The CDR3 extends over 16 amino acids. In DNA form, the CDR3 reads TGTGCCAGCAGCCAAGATCGCGGGGGGTACCAAGAGACCCAGTACTTC. Protein product: CASSQDRGGYQETQYF.

This chain's CDR3 is CATRPSTGGVYGYTF. The DNA of the CDR3 is TGTGCCACCCGCCCTTCGACAGGGGGCGTTTATGGCTACACCTTC. The chain uses TRBV19 and TRBJ1-2; 10 bases line up with TRBD1. J gave up 5 bases and V 10 bases, and 13 bases lay outside the gene matches. Germline-derived CDR1 and CDR2 are LNHDA and SQIVND (reference sequence). This CDR3 is 15 amino acids long.

This clone appeared a few times. The CDR3 loop is CASSLVTLATETQYF. CDR3 coding DNA: TGTGCCAGCAGCTTAGTGACTCTAGCTACGGAGACCCAGTACTTC. This rearrangement joins TRBV11-1 to TRBJ2-5; the D gene is possibly TRBD2 (5 bases). The germline V and J ends were trimmed by 1 base and 5 bases, with 14 bases remaining between them. In germline, CDR1 is SGHAT, CDR2 FQDESV (reference sequence). This CDR3 comprises 15 residues.

CDR3 region: CASSQGSGGYDTEAFF. In DNA form, the CDR3 reads TGCGCCAGCAGCCAAGGGTCAGGAGGGTATGACACTGAAGCTTTCTTT. The J gene is TRBJ1-1, the V gene TRBV4-3; D gene ambiguous. Germline CDR1 reads LGHNA; CDR2 reads YSLEER. The CDR3 sequence is 16 residues long. V lost 1 base, J lost 3 bases, and 15 bases lay in between.